These 15 T cell receptor beta chains came from one sample sequenced in a study of vaccination and CD4 T cells after COVID-19. Treatment specified: roughly nine-day PBMC culture with coronavirus spike peptide pools or control peptides (ViraFEST assay). Sequencing of the DNA from cultured CD4+ T cells was carried out with the Oncomine TCR Beta short-read assay. One entry per CDR3 protein results from TCRdb running MiXCR on the PCR reads. Here the sample spans approximately 14,000 distinct CDR3 sequences, approximately 30% being singletons. Their cognate antigens are unknown. Specimen: cultured CD4+ T cells from blood. The receptors derive from a human donor with COVID-19.

This clonotype was detected a few times. V gene TRBV2 combines with J gene TRBJ2-5; 12 bases are a match to TRBD2. The CDR3 covers 15 residues. Germline V gene sequence: CDR1 SNHLY, CDR2 FYNNEI. V trimming: 5 bases; J trimming: 1 base; junction bases outside the gene matches: 2. CDR3 loop: CASSSSGGGQETQYF. Here the CDR3 DNA reads TGTGCCAGCAGTTCTAGCGGGGGGGGCCAAGAGACCCAGTACTTC.

The chain couples TRBV20-1 to TRBJ1-5; perhaps TRBD1 as D (5 bases). The germline V gene has CDR1 DFQATT and CDR2 SNEGSKA (reference sequence). The CDR3 has 11 amino acids. V lost 3 bases to trimming and J lost 10 bases, with 10 bases between them. CDR3 residues: CSASRDGPQHF. The DNA for the CDR3 is TGCAGTGCTAGCCGGGACGGCCCCCAGCATTTT.

CDR3 DNA sequence: TGTGCCAGCAGGGAAGCTTTCTTT. It is translated as CASREAFF. The chain links TRBV5-8 to TRBJ1-1; D uncertain. The V gene's germline CDR1 is SGHTS and CDR2 YDEGEE. V was cut by 5 bases and J by 8 bases, with 1 base left in between. There are 8 residues in the CDR3.

V gene TRBV20-1 combines with J gene TRBJ1-6, with 8 nucleotides matching TRBD1. Germline V gives CDR1 DFQATT, CDR2 SNEGSKA (reference sequence). This CDR3 comprises 16 residues. V was pared by 3 bases and J by 10 bases, with 14 bases of the junction left unmatched. CDR3 region: CSASGPGTGSSSPLHF. In DNA form, the CDR3 reads TGCAGTGCTAGCGGTCCCGGGACAGGAAGTAGCTCACCCCTCCACTTT.

In this sample, this clonotype turned up a few times. This chain links TRBV6-1 with TRBJ2-5, with TRBD2 as a possible D gene (5 bases). CDR1 and CDR2 from the germline V gene are MNHNS and SASEGT. Trimming took 6 bases from V and 5 from J, leaving 10 bases between them. CDR3 length: 12 amino acids. CDR3 sequence (DNA): TGTGCCAGCAGAGGCCAGCGGGAGACCCAGTACTTC. Its protein is CASRGQRETQYF.

The V call is TRBV5-6, the J call TRBJ1-6; 7 bases agree with TRBD1. Trimming at V came to 0 bases and at J to 8 bases, leaving 8 bases not matched to a gene. The germline V gene has CDR1 SGHDT and CDR2 YYEEEE. The CDR3 contains 16 residues. The CDR3 nucleotides are TGTGCCAGCAGCTTGGCGGGAGGGGGCTTTTATTCACCCCTCCACTTT. Encoded protein: CASSLAGGGFYSPLHF.

V usage is TRBV5-1 and J usage is TRBJ1-6; a weak D match, TRBD1 (5 bases). Germline V gene lookup returns CDR1 SGHRS and CDR2 YFSETQ. Trimming left V 0 bases short and J 0 bases short, with 19 bases between. This CDR3 is 20 amino acids long. The CDR3 DNA sequence: TGCGCCAGCAGCTTGGACGGGCAGGGTCAAGAAAGCTCCTATAATTCACCCCTCCACTTT. Protein sequence: CASSLDGQGQESSYNSPLHF.

This clonotype occurred once. The chain combines TRBV19 with TRBJ1-2; D call uncertain. The germline V and J ends were trimmed by 3 bases and 4 bases, with 6 bases remaining between them. Germline CDR1 reads LNHDA; CDR2 reads SQIVND (reference sequence). The CDR3 is made up of 12 amino acids. The CDR3 DNA reads TGTGCCAGTAGTATCAGTGTCTATGGCTACACCTTC. This codes for CASSISVYGYTF.

This chain uses TRBV25-1 with TRBJ1-4; D uncertain. The CDR3 runs 15 residues. Trimming took off 2 bases at V and 8 bases at J, with 15 bases between the two ends. Per the germline V gene, CDR1 is MGHDK and CDR2 is SYGVNS. The CDR3 DNA sequence: TGTGCCAGCAGTGAAAGGTCAGCTAATAGAGAAAAACTGTTTTTT. Residues: CASSERSANREKLFF.

This chain links TRBV12-3 or TRBV12-4 with TRBJ1-2; 8 nucleotides match TRBD1. The CDR3 contains 13 residues. Unmatched junction bases numbered 2, after V lost 6 bases and J lost 2 bases. The chain's CDR3 is CASSWDRNYGYTF. In DNA form, the CDR3 reads TGTGCCAGCAGCTGGGACAGGAACTATGGCTACACCTTC.

This clonotype was seen more than once but under ten times. The V call is TRBV7-9, the J call TRBJ2-7; D unresolved. The germline V and J ends were trimmed by 5 bases and 0 bases, with 14 bases remaining between them. The CDR3 is 15 residues long. Germline assignment: CDR1 SEHNR and CDR2 FQNEAQ (reference sequence). The CDR3 nucleotides read TGTGCCAGCAGCGACGCCGGACGGAGCTCCTACGAGCAGTACTTC. It translates to CASSDAGRSSYEQYF.

The gene calls are TRBV2 and TRBJ1-2, with D possibly TRBD1 on 5 matching bases. Germline V gene sequence: CDR1 SNHLY, CDR2 FYNNEI. V lost 3 bases and J 3 bases, leaving 11 bases between the germline ends. CDR3 size: 14 residues. The CDR3 nucleotides read TGTGCCAGCAGTGAGGCAGGGCGGGACTATGGCTACACCTTC. It specifies CASSEAGRDYGYTF.

CDR3 nucleotide sequence: TGTGCCAGCAGGAGCACAGATACGCAGTATTTT. Residues: CASRSTDTQYF. The gene calls are TRBV12-3 or TRBV12-4 and TRBJ2-3, with D uncertain. Trimming pared 6 bases from V and 0 bases from J, leaving 1 base between. The length of the CDR3 is 11 residues.

The chain employs TRBV29-1 and TRBJ2-7; possible D gene TRBD2, 7 bases. The CDR3 covers 14 residues. The germline V gene has CDR1 SQVTM and CDR2 ANQGSEA. Trimming shortened V by 6 bases and J by 6 bases, and 21 bases separated the two germline ends. The CDR3 region has the DNA TGCAGCGTCGGGGGGACAACTTCTTCCGGCGAGCAGTACTTC. Amino acids: CSVGGTTSSGEQYF.

The rearrangement links TRBV6-1 to TRBJ1-2; TRBD1 might be the D (6 bases). The germline CDR1 and CDR2 sequences are MNHNS and SASEGT. The CDR3 contains 14 residues. Deletions cut 4 bases from V and 2 bases from J, with 11 bases between. The CDR3 protein is CASSGTAENYGYTF. CDR3 DNA sequence: TGTGCCAGCAGTGGGACAGCCGAAAACTATGGCTACACCTTC.